This T cell receptor beta chain comes out of a study of blood T cell repertoires in COVID-19. Study background: Acute-phase and convalescent COVID-19 samples originated in the United States, Italy and Spain. The cDNA or gDNA used as material had been derived from T cells, B-cell-depleted T cells, or PBMCs.

V dropped 9 bases and J dropped 6; count of bases not matched to a gene: 6. Germline-derived CDR1 and CDR2 are SNHLY and FYNNEI. The CDR3 length is 12 residues. As originally analysed: Nucleated cell number was recorded as an estimate derived from reference gene primer amplification. Repertoires were generated with immunoSEQ multiplex PCR, while TCRdb's copy carries only in-frame clones and drops some. V and J calls and clone size follow that table, whereas D and trimming were derived from the DNA. The profile shows around 100,000 clones, 85% of them singletons. This clonotype was obtained from a human donor in a cohort sampled during active COVID-19. The sample taken for sequencing was peripheral blood. The rearrangement joins TRBV2 to TRBJ1-2, with TRBD1 identical over 8 bases. The CDR3 loop reads CASGQGLHGYTF. The CDR3, as DNA: TGTGCCAGTGGACAGGGTTTGCATGGCTACACCTTC.